The 15 T cell receptor beta chains below all came from one sample that was sequenced in a study of OX40 agonist ivuxolimab in advanced cancers. Libraries were prepared by immunoSEQ multiplex PCR; TCRdb keeps only in-frame clonotypes and omits some of them. Of about 46,000 clones listed, just over 85% are singletons. The sequencing used CD4+ or CD8+ T cells sorted from blood, collected in a trial of the OX40 agonist ivuxolimab. Receptors originate from an adult with an advanced solid tumor such as melanoma, head and neck, liver or kidney cancer.

For the CDR3, the DNA is TGTGCCAGCAGCGTAGGGACAGGGTATCCCTACGAGCAGTACTTC. Amino acid sequence: CASSVGTGYPYEQYF. This chain links TRBV9 with TRBJ2-7; 8 nucleotides agree with TRBD1. The CDR3 totals 15 residues. V shed 0 bases, J shed 2 bases, and the junction held 4 bases outside the gene matches. Looked up from germline, CDR1 is SGDLS and CDR2 is YYNGEE.

The CDR3 reads CASSKQGTVQETQYF. The CDR3 nucleotides read TGTGCCAGCAGCAAACAAGGGACCGTACAAGAGACCCAGTACTTC. The V and J genes are TRBV9 and TRBJ2-5, with D tentatively TRBD1 or TRBD2 (5 bases each). Trimming left V 4 bases short and J 2 bases short, with 15 bases between. The CDR3 sequence is 15 residues long. Germline V CDR1 and CDR2: SGDLS, YYNGEE.

V and J are TRBV19 and TRBJ1-2; tentatively, D is TRBD1 (5 bases). From germline, CDR1 is LNHDA and CDR2 SQIVND (reference sequence). V was trimmed by 3 bases and J by 7 bases, leaving 21 bases between them. This CDR3 contains 16 residues. The CDR3 reads CASSMQGGPTISGYTF. CDR3 bases: TGTGCCAGTAGTATGCAGGGAGGACCTACGATCTCTGGCTACACCTTC.

CDR3 protein: CATSRDKGETFYEQYF. In DNA form, the CDR3 reads TGTGCCACCAGCAGAGATAAGGGGGAGACGTTCTACGAGCAGTACTTC. The rearrangement uses TRBV15 and TRBJ2-7, with a weak D call TRBD1 (6 bases). With 0 bases removed from V and 3 bases from J, the gap between germline ends came to 15 bases. The CDR3 has 16 amino acids. Germline V lookup: CDR1 LNHNV, CDR2 YYDKDF (reference sequence).

The V gene is TRBV28, the J gene TRBJ2-5; TRBD1 is a possible D gene (7 bases). V lost 11 bases to trimming and J lost 3 bases, with 22 bases between them. This CDR3 comprises 15 residues. The germline V gene encodes CDR1 MDHEN and CDR2 SYDVKM. The CDR3 here is CAVKGGGAAEETQYF. The CDR3 nucleotides are TGTGCCGTAAAAGGGGGCGGGGCGGCCGAAGAGACCCAGTACTTC.

This clone was counted only a few times. The chain joins TRBV2 to TRBJ1-2, with D possibly TRBD1 on 5 matching bases. This CDR3 contains 13 residues. Germline V gene sequence: CDR1 SNHLY, CDR2 FYNNEI. Trimming shortened V by 2 bases and J by 7 bases, and 11 bases separated the two germline ends. CDR3 amino acids: CASSEIQASGYTF. CDR3 DNA sequence: TGTGCCAGCAGTGAAATACAGGCCAGTGGCTACACCTTC.

The chain uses TRBV10-3 and TRBJ1-1, with 8 bases matching TRBD1. The CDR3 runs 15 residues. Germline CDR1 is ENHRY and CDR2 is SYGVKD. The V gene end was trimmed by 6 bases and the J gene end by 8 bases; junction bases not matched to a gene: 14. The CDR3, as DNA: TGTGCCATCAGCGCTACTTTTACCGGACAGGGCGAAGCTTTCTTT. Its translation: CAISATFTGQGEAFF.

This clone is a singleton in its sample. The chain couples TRBV12-5 to TRBJ2-3; no clear D gene. This CDR3 region has 14 residues. The V gene lost 7 bases and the J gene lost 0 bases, with 11 bases spanning the gap. Germline V gene lookup returns CDR1 LGHNT and CDR2 FRNRAP. The DNA for the CDR3 is TGTGCTAGTGCCGCAGACTCTAGCACAGATACGCAGTATTTT. Translation gives CASAADSSTDTQYF.

The chain is built from TRBV29-1 and TRBJ2-2, with 8 nucleotides matching TRBD1. CDR1 SQVTM and CDR2 ANQGSEA come from the germline V gene. There are 15 residues in the CDR3. The junction had 10 bases not matched to a gene; V was cut back by 5 bases and J by 5 bases. The DNA for the CDR3 is TGCAGCGTTAATGCGCAGGGGGCGAGGACCGGGGAGCTGTTTTTT. Amino acids: CSVNAQGARTGELFF.

The chain couples TRBV27 to TRBJ2-2; D ambiguous. The CDR3 is made up of 16 amino acids. The germline V gene encodes CDR1 MNHEY and CDR2 SMNVEV (reference sequence). The germline V and J ends were trimmed by 6 bases and 0 bases, with 14 bases remaining between them. The CDR3 loop reads CASRSVLGPNTGELFF. The CDR3 DNA follows: TGTGCCAGCAGGTCGGTTTTGGGTCCGAACACCGGGGAGCTGTTTTTT.

V usage is TRBV4-3 and J usage is TRBJ2-1; TRBD1 matches 8 bases. Germline V gives CDR1 LGHNA, CDR2 YSLEER. V trimming: 0 bases; J trimming: 4 bases; junction bases outside the gene matches: 2. The CDR3 is 15 amino acids. The CDR3 loop reads CASSQEQGGYNEQFF. The CDR3 DNA sequence: TGCGCCAGCAGCCAAGAACAGGGGGGTTACAATGAGCAGTTCTTC.

The chain combines TRBV5-6 with TRBJ2-3; TRBD2 matches 7 bases. CDR1 SGHDT and CDR2 YYEEEE come from the germline V gene. The CDR3 is made up of 16 amino acids. Germline trimming cut 4 bases from V and 2 bases from J; bases unmatched to any gene: 10. The CDR3 reads CASSPPRGEYTDTQYF. Written as DNA, the CDR3 is TGTGCCAGCAGCCCCCCCCGGGGGGAATACACAGATACGCAGTATTTT.

The chain couples TRBV10-3 to TRBJ2-7; D may be TRBD2 (6 bases). Germline lookup yields CDR1 ENHRY and CDR2 SYGVKD. Trimming shortened V by 6 bases and J by 5 bases, and 11 bases separated the two germline ends. The CDR3 covers 12 residues. CDR3 loop: CAIRSLANEQYF. Here the CDR3 DNA reads TGTGCCATCAGGAGTCTAGCGAACGAGCAGTACTTC.

This chain connects TRBV28 to TRBJ2-7, with TRBD1 matching over 7 bases. Trimming removed 5 bases from V and 2 bases from J; junction bases left unmatched: 15. The CDR3 covers 17 residues. Germline assignment: CDR1 MDHEN and CDR2 SYDVKM. The CDR3 DNA sequence: TGTGCCAGCAGTCGCCGGGACAGTCATCCTTACACCTACGAGCAGTACTTC. Encoded protein: CASSRRDSHPYTYEQYF.

The chain recombines TRBV18 with TRBJ2-7; either TRBD1 or TRBD2 may fit D (5 bases each). This CDR3 comprises 16 residues. Trimming took off 1 base at V and 2 bases at J, with 15 bases between the two ends. Germline CDR1 and CDR2: KGHSH and LQKENI. As DNA, the CDR3 is TGTGCCAGCTCACCACAGACAGTTAGCGCTACCTACGAGCAGTACTTC. This gives the protein CASSPQTVSATYEQYF.